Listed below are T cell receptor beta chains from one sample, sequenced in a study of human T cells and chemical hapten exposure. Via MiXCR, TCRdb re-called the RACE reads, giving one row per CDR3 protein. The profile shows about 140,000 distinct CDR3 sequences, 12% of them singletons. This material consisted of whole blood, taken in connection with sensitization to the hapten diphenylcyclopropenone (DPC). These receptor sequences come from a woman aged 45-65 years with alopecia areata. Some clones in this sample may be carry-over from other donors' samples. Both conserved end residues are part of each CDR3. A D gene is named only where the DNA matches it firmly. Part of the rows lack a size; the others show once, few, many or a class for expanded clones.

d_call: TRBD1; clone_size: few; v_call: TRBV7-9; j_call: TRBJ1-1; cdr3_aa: CASSPRTGISSKDTEAFF; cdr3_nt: TGTGCCAGCAGCCCCCGGACAGGCATCTCCTCTAAAGACACTGAAGCTTTCTTT
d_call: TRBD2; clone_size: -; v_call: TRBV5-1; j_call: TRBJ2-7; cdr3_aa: CASSPGLAASEQYF; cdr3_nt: TGCGCCAGCAGCCCGGGACTAGCGGCATCCGAGCAGTACTTC
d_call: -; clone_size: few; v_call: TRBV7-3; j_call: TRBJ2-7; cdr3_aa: CASSAGGAAPFNEQYF; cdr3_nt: TGTGCCAGCAGCGCCGGCGGGGCAGCGCCATTCAACGAGCAGTACTTC
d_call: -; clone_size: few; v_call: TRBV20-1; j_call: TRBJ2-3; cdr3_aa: CSAPVNPTDTQYF; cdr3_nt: TGCAGTGCGCCAGTAAACCCAACAGATACGCAGTATTTT
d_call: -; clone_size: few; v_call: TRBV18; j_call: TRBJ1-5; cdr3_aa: CASSTGGDQPQHF; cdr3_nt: TGTGCCAGCTCCACGGGGGGGGATCAGCCCCAGCATTTT
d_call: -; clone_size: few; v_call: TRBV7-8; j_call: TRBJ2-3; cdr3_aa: CASGVDSSTDTQYF; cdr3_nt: TGTGCCAGCGGGGTGGACAGTAGCACAGATACGCAGTATTTT
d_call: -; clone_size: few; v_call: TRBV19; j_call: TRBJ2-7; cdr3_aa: CASSTGQLPYEQYF; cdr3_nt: TGTGCCAGTAGTACCGGACAGTTACCCTACGAGCAGTACTTC
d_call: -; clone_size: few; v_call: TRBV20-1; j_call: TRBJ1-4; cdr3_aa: CSAKGGEKLFF; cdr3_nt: TGCAGTGCGAAAGGGGGGGAAAAACTGTTTTTT
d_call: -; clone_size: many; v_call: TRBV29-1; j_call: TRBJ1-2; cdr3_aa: CSVRSGEGGYTF; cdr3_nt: TGCAGCGTTCGTTCCGGTGAGGGCGGCTACACCTTC
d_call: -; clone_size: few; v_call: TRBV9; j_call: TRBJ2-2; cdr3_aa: CASSVSGRENTGELFF; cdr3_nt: TGTGCCAGCAGCGTTTCGGGGCGGGAGAACACCGGGGAGCTGTTTTTT
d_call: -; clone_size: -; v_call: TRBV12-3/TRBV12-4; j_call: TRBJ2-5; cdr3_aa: CASSSGVETQYF; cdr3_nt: TGTGCCAGCAGCTCAGGGGTAGAGACCCAGTACTTC
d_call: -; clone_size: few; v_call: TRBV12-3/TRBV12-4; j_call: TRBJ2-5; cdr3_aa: CASRITGSVETQYF; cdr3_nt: TGTGCCAGCAGGATAACAGGGTCGGTGGAGACCCAGTACTTC
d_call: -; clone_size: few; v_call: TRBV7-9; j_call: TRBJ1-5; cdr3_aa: CASSPSWGGNQPQHF; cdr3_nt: TGTGCCAGCAGCCCCTCTTGGGGGGGCAATCAGCCCCAGCATTTT
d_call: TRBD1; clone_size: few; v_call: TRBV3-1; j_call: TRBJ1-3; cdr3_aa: CASSPSDRGRGGNTIYF; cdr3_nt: TGTGCCAGCAGCCCCTCGGACAGGGGGCGAGGGGGAAACACCATATATTTT
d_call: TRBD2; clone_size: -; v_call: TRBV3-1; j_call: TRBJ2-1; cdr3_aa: CASSQDPLTSGRGNEQFF; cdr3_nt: TGTGCCAGCAGCCAAGATCCTTTAACTAGCGGGAGAGGGAATGAGCAGTTCTTC
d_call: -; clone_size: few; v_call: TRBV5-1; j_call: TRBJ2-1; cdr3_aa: CASSSPSSYNEQFF; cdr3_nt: TGCGCCAGCAGCTCACCGAGCTCCTACAATGAGCAGTTCTTC
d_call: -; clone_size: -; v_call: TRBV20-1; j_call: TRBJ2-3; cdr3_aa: CSARVAGSDTQYF; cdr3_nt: TGCAGTGCTAGAGTGGCAGGCTCAGATACGCAGTATTTT
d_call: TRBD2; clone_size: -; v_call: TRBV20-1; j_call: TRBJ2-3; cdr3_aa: CSARDPGLAGRDSSTDTQYF; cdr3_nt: TGCAGTGCTAGAGATCCCGGACTAGCGGGACGGGATTCTAGCACAGATACGCAGTATTTT
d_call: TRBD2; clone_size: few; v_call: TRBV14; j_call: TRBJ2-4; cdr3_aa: CASSQDRREGDIQYF; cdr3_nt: TGTGCCAGCAGCCAAGATCGCCGGGAGGGCGACATTCAGTACTTC
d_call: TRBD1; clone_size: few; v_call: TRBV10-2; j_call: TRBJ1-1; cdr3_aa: CAGDTGGSPNTEAFF; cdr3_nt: TGCGCCGGCGATACAGGGGGCTCTCCGAACACTGAAGCTTTCTTT
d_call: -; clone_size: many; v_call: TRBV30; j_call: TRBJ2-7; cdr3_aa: CAWSPPGPYF; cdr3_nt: TGTGCCTGGAGTCCCCCCGGTCCGTACTTC
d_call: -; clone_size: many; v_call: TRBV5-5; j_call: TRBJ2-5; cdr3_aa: CASSLGKETQYF; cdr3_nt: TGTGCCAGCAGCTTAGGGAAAGAGACCCAGTACTTC
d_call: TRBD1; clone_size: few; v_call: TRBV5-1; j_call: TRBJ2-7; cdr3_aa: CASSLAGTGSSEQYF; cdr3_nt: TGCGCCAGCAGCTTGGCGGGGACAGGGAGTAGCGAGCAGTACTTC
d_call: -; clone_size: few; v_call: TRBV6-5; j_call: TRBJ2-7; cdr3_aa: CASSYSGQLDYEQYF; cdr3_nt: TGTGCCAGCAGTTACTCGGGTCAGCTAGACTACGAGCAGTACTTC
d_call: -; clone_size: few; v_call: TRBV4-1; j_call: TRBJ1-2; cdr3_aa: CASSQAEGNYGYTF; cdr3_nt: TGCGCCAGCAGCCAAGCTGAGGGAAACTATGGCTACACCTTC
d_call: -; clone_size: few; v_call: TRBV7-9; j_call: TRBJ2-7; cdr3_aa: CASARPSSYEQYF; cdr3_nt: TGTGCCAGCGCCCGGCCGAGCTCCTACGAGCAGTACTTC
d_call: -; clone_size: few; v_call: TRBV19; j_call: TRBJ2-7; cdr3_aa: CASTRISSYEQYF; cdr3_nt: TGTGCCAGTACCAGGATTAGCTCCTACGAGCAGTACTTC
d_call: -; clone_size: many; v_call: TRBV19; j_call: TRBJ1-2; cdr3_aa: CASSTPRRGYTF; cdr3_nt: TGTGCCAGTAGTACCCCTCGGCGGGGCTACACCTTC
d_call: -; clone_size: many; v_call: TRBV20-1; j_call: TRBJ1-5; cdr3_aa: CSAKSGAPNQPQHF; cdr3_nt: TGCAGTGCTAAGTCGGGGGCGCCCAATCAGCCCCAGCATTTT
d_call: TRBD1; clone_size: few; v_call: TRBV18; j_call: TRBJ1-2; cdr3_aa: CASSVDRANYGYTF; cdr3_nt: TGTGCCAGCTCTGTTGACAGGGCGAACTATGGCTACACCTTC
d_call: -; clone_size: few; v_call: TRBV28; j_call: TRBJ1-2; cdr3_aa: CASMRGRIDGYTF; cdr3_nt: TGTGCCAGCATGCGGGGGAGAATCGATGGCTACACCTTC
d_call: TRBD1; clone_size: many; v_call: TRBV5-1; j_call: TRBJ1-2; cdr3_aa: CASSLEFGDSNYGYTF; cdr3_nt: TGCGCCAGCAGCTTGGAATTTGGGGACAGTAACTATGGCTACACCTTC
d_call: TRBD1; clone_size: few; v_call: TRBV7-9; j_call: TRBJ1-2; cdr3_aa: CASSLGQGTNFNYGYTF; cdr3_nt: TGTGCCAGCAGCCTGGGACAGGGAACTAACTTTAACTATGGCTACACCTTC
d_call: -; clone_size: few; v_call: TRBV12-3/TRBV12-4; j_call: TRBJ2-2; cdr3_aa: CASSREEVGELFF; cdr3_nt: TGTGCCAGCAGTCGGGAAGAAGTCGGGGAGCTGTTTTTT
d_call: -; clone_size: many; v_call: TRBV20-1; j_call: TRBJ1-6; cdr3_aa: CGIRESSYNSPLHF; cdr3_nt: TGCGGTATTCGGGAGAGCTCCTATAATTCACCCCTCCACTTT
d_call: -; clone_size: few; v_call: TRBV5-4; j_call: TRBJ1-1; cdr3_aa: CASSPGRGVNTEAFF; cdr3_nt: TGTGCCAGCAGCCCTGGACGGGGGGTGAACACTGAAGCTTTCTTT
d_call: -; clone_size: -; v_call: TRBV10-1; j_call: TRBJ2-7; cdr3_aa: CASSESSALREQYF; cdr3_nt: TGCGCCAGCAGTGAGTCTTCAGCCCTACGAGAGCAGTACTTC
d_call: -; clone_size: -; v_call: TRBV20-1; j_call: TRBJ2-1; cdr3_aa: CSDRPANNEQFF; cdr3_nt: TGCAGTGACCGCCCGGCAAACAATGAGCAGTTCTTC
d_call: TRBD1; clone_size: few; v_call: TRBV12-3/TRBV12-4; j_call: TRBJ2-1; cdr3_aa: CASSLGTGLRGNEQFF; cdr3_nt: TGTGCCAGCAGTTTAGGGACAGGCTTGCGAGGCAATGAGCAGTTCTTC
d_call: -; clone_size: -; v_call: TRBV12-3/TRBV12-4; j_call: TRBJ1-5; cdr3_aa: CASTSWGKGFNQPQHF; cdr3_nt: TGTGCCAGCACCTCGTGGGGGAAAGGGTTCAATCAGCCCCAGCATTTT
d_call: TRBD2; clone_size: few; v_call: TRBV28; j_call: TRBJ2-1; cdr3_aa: CASSLPGGPGGQFF; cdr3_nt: TGTGCCAGCAGTTTACCGGGAGGGCCGGGAGGGCAGTTCTTC
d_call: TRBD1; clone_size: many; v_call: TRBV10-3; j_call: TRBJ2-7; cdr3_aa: CAIGSGTGAYEQYF; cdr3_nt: TGTGCCATCGGCTCCGGGACAGGGGCTTACGAGCAGTACTTC
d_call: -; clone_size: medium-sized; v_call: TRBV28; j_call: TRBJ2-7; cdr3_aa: CASTRSGAREQYF; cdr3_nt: TGTGCCAGCACCAGATCAGGGGCCCGCGAGCAGTACTTC
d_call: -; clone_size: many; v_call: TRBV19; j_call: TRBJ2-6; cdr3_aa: CASSIPVGAGANVLTF; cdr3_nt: TGTGCCAGTAGTATCCCTGTCGGGGCTGGGGCCAACGTCCTGACTTTC
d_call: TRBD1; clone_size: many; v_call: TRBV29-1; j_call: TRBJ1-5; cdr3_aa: CSVGQGRNQPQHF; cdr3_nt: TGCAGCGTTGGACAGGGTAGAAATCAGCCCCAGCATTTT
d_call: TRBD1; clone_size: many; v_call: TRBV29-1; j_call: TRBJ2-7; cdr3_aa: CSARQGAYEQYF; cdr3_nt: TGCAGCGCCCGACAGGGGGCATACGAGCAGTACTTC
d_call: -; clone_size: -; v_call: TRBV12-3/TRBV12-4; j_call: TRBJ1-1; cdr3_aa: CASSLHPKSTEAFF; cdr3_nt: TGTGCCAGCAGTTTACACCCAAAAAGCACTGAAGCTTTCTTT